These T cell receptor beta chains were read from a single sample in a study of radiation and T cells in renal cell carcinoma. Assay: immunoSEQ multiplex PCR; the TCRdb copy retains only in-frame clones and omits some. The sample holds approximately 14,000 clones, around 50% seen once. The source material was tumor tissue, sampled from a patient whose treatment was nephrectomy without radiotherapy. These receptors came from a man aged 50 or older with renal cell carcinoma. Each CDR3 is given without its conserved first and last residue.

TRBV18	TRBJ2-7	ASSPDFSYEQY
TRBV2	TRBJ2-7	ASSDTVVQSSYEQY
TRBV5-1	TRBJ1-2	ASTYDRAGGKSYGYT
TRBV14	TRBJ1-3	ASSQRGRTGNTIY
TRBV7-8	TRBJ1-3	ASSLHGSGNTIY
TRBV6-6	TRBJ2-4	ASSTGGGNIQY
TRBV19	TRBJ1-2	ASSIDSGPTYGYT
TRBV7-3	TRBJ2-2	ASSRGAGNTGELF
TRBV6-1	TRBJ1-5	ASSDSTQGARSQPQH
TRBV5-1	TRBJ1-4	ASSLGAARGREKLF
TRBV6-1	TRBJ2-6	ASRDSFSWANVLT
TRBV5-4	TRBJ2-3	ASSQGLAGGQSPDTQY
TRBV25-1	TRBJ2-2	ASSGTGTGELF
TRBV10-2	TRBJ1-6	ASSESRPSSYNSPLH
TRBV7-8	TRBJ1-5	ASSLDAQPQH
TRBV4-1	TRBJ2-7	ASSQGWSGGYEQY
TRBV2	TRBJ2-7	ASWAGTGGEKQY
TRBV4-1	TRBJ1-1	ASSLETTNTEAF
TRBV19	TRBJ1-1	ASSPFRDTNTEAF
TRBV19	TRBJ1-1	ASSIRGNTEAF
TRBV6-1	TRBJ1-4	ASLDRGEKLF
TRBV14	TRBJ1-6	TILGRDWTGGNSPLH
TRBV9	TRBJ2-3	ASSPQADTQY
TRBV5-1	TRBJ1-1	ASSLEAAVRNTEAF
TRBV9	TRBJ2-3	ASSLSRTDTQY
TRBV5-6	TRBJ1-3	ASSLGVGNTIY
TRBV4-1	TRBJ1-5	ASSQDRGSGQPQH
TRBV5-1	TRBJ1-4	ASSLGVTTNEKLF
TRBV5-1	TRBJ1-2	ASSLRGGYGYT
TRBV5-4	TRBJ2-5	ASSPRQGQETQY
TRBV4-1	TRBJ2-1	ASSQESSGGANEQF
TRBV7-3	TRBJ2-3	ASSLTSGETDTQY
TRBV27	TRBJ1-1	ASRQGTEAF
TRBV4-1	TRBJ2-1	ASSSQPTGSSYNEQF
TRBV7-6	TRBJ1-1	ASSLAPGGADTEAF
TRBV4-2	TRBJ2-7	ASSQDRQGRYEQY
TRBV6-6	TRBJ1-5	ASTTGGGFSNQPQH
TRBV6-1	TRBJ1-3	ASSGQGVGNTIY
TRBV18	TRBJ1-6	ASSPPNRESPLH